This T cell receptor (beta chain) was obtained from a study of T cell responses to AZD1222 COVID-19 vaccine. On this clone: Its antigen is unknown.

The CDR3 has 13 amino acids. Deletions cut 1 base from V and 6 bases from J, with 8 bases between. In germline, CDR1 is SGHNT, CDR2 YYREEE (reference sequence). Findings and limits, study-wide: Donors, mostly white British, included more females; clonal diversity was possibly underestimated. Nearly half of spike-specific TCRs reportedly go after variant regions that carry no mutations. At baseline, just a handful of AZD1222 recipients tested seropositive. Samples come after the peak T cell response, not at day 14.

Clones were sequenced by immunoSEQ multiplex PCR, and TCRdb holds only the in-frame ones, with some missing. This sample has 110,000 to 150,000 clones, with 85% to 95% found just once. Sequences were derived from peripheral blood, sampled after recovery from COVID-19. This sequence joins TRBV5-4 and TRBJ2-1; no clear D. The clonotype was recovered from an adult who had recovered from COVID-19. The CDR3 DNA reads TGTGCCAGCAGCTTGTGGCAACTCAATGAGCAGTTCTTC. It yields the protein CASSLWQLNEQFF. The entire variable domain, with the rest obtained from reference TRBV5-4 and TRBJ2-1, is as follows: ETGVTQSPTHLIKTRGQQVTLRCSSQSGHNTVSWYQQALGQGPQFIFQYYREEENGRGNFPPRFSGLQFPNYSSELNVNALELDDSALYLCASSLWQLNEQFFGPGTRLTVL.